Presented here are 29 T cell receptor beta chains from one specimen sequenced in a study of blood T cell repertoires in COVID-19. Profiling relied on immunoSEQ multiplex PCR, and the TCRdb table lists in-frame clones only, not all of them. This sample yields a few hundred thousand clones, of which roughly nine tenths are seen a single time; over 1.5% belongs to the top ten. Sequenced material: peripheral blood. The source of these receptors is a man between 65 and 85 years old with acute or convalescent COVID-19.

V and J are TRBV6-6 and TRBJ2-7; the D gene is possibly TRBD1 (6 bases). The CDR3 length is 12 residues. V was clipped by 6 bases and J by 2 bases, with 8 bases between them. Germline assignment: CDR1 MNHNY and CDR2 SVGAGI (reference sequence). In DNA, the CDR3 is TGTGCCAGCAGCCGACAGGCCTACGAGCAGTACTTC. Translated: CASSRQAYEQYF.

This clone was seen repeatedly, ten times or more. The J gene is TRBJ2-7, the V gene TRBV7-9; unclear D gene. This CDR3 spans 14 amino acids. Trimming took 1 base from V and 0 from J, leaving 7 bases between them. The germline CDR1 and CDR2 sequences are SEHNR and FQNEAQ (reference sequence). CDR3 amino acids: CASSLEEISYEQYF. The CDR3, as DNA: TGTGCCAGCAGCTTAGAGGAGATCTCCTACGAGCAGTACTTC.

This chain links TRBV3-1 (or the pseudogene TRBV3-2) with TRBJ2-1, with 11 nucleotides matching TRBD2. This CDR3 has 16 residues. Germline CDR1 and CDR2: LGHDT and YNNKEL (reference sequence). Trimming removed 4 bases from V and 4 bases from J; junction bases left unmatched: 6. DNA for the CDR3: TGTGCCAGCAGCCTAGCGGGAGGGCCCAGGTACAATGAGCAGTTCTTC. Translated, it gives CASSLAGGPRYNEQFF.

V is TRBV6-5 and J is TRBJ2-7; D may be TRBD1 (5 bases). V was cut by 0 bases and J by 7 bases, with 16 bases left in between. Germline loops: CDR1 MNHEY, CDR2 SVGAGI. The CDR3 covers 15 residues. Written as DNA, the CDR3 is TGTGCCAGCAGTTACTCCGGACACCCGGGTGAGGAGCAGTACTTC. It yields the protein CASSYSGHPGEEQYF.

This clone has just one count. J is TRBJ2-3 and V is TRBV9, with 7 bases identical to TRBD2. The length of the CDR3 is 19 residues. Losses at the gene ends were 0 bases for V and 4 bases for J; bases not matched to a gene: 17. Germline-derived CDR1 and CDR2 are SGDLS and YYNGEE. The CDR3 region has the DNA TGTGCCAGCAGCGTAGCCCATATGGCTAGCGGAGGATGGGCAGATACGCAGTATTTT. Translated: CASSVAHMASGGWADTQYF.

This rearrangement joins TRBV30 to TRBJ1-6, with D hard to call. V shed 0 bases and J shed 7 bases, with 10 bases lying between them. Germline CDR1 is GTSNPN and CDR2 is SVGIG (reference sequence). The CDR3 length is 14 residues. The CDR3 DNA follows: TGTGCCTGGAGTGTATGGGAGTCCAATTCACCCCTCCACTTT. It is translated as CAWSVWESNSPLHF.

The gene calls are TRBV24-1 and TRBJ2-3, with D perhaps matching TRBD1 (6 bases). The CDR3 is 14 residues long. Trimming stripped 1 base from V and 6 bases from J, with 10 bases between. Looked up from germline, CDR1 is KGHDR and CDR2 is SFDVKD. CDR3 protein: CATSDFQGPDTQYF. CDR3 sequence (DNA): TGTGCCACCAGTGATTTTCAGGGGCCGGATACGCAGTATTTT.

V is TRBV3-1 (or the pseudogene TRBV3-2) and J is TRBJ2-6; TRBD2 is a possible D gene (6 bases). The CDR3 has 18 amino acids. CDR1 and CDR2 (germline): LGHDT, YNNKEL (reference sequence). V lost 4 bases and J lost 0, with 16 bases in between. The CDR3 reads CASSPRGGAISGANVLTF. The DNA for the CDR3 is TGTGCCAGCAGCCCAAGGGGCGGGGCGATCTCTGGGGCCAACGTCCTGACTTTC.

The V and J genes are TRBV7-9 and TRBJ2-5; 11 bases are a match to TRBD2. Trimming cost V 5 bases and J 5 bases; bases outside gene matches: 13. CDR3 length: 17 amino acids. CDR1 and CDR2 from the germline V gene are SEHNR and FQNEAQ (reference sequence). CDR3 nucleotides: TGTGCCAGCAGCATACGACTAGCGGGACGGATTTGGGAGACCCAGTACTTC. It codes for CASSIRLAGRIWETQYF.

In this sample, this clone turned up once. CDR3: CASRGQMTITGELFF. CDR3 DNA sequence: TGTGCCAGCAGAGGACAGATGACGATCACCGGGGAGCTGTTTTTT. V gene TRBV6-5 combines with J gene TRBJ2-2, with D possibly being TRBD1 (6 bases). The germline CDR1 and CDR2 sequences are MNHEY and SVGAGI. This CDR3 region has 15 residues. V lost 6 bases to trimming and J lost 4 bases, with 15 bases between them.

The V and J genes are TRBV7-2 and TRBJ1-1; 8 bases are shared with TRBD1. Germline assignment: CDR1 SGHTA and CDR2 FQGNSA. V shed 5 bases and J 0 bases; nucleotides not matched to a gene: 5. This CDR3 region has 15 residues. CDR3 sequence (DNA): TGTGCCAGCAGCCCTACAGGGGGTATGAACACTGAAGCTTTCTTT. It codes for CASSPTGGMNTEAFF.

This chain links TRBV2 with TRBJ2-1, with 8 bases aligning to TRBD2. The CDR3 is 17 amino acids. V shed 0 bases, J shed 1 base, and the junction held 5 bases outside the gene matches. Germline CDR1 is SNHLY and CDR2 is FYNNEI. In DNA, the CDR3 is TGTGCCAGCAGTGAAGCGCTAACTAGCGGATCCTACAATGAGCAGTTCTTC. Encoded protein: CASSEALTSGSYNEQFF.

The chain is built from TRBV7-8 and TRBJ2-2; D may be TRBD1 (5 bases). CDR3 length: 17 residues. Germline V lookup: CDR1 SGHVS, CDR2 FQNEAQ. V was shortened by 0 bases and J by 4 bases, with 15 bases between the two germline ends. The CDR3 DNA reads TGTGCCAGCAGCTTAGCGAATACAGGCTTGGGCACCGGGGAGCTGTTTTTT. Protein sequence: CASSLANTGLGTGELFF.

This chain uses TRBV6-6 with TRBJ2-7; D unresolved. Looked up from germline, CDR1 is MNHNY and CDR2 is SVGAGI (reference sequence). The V end lost 1 base, the J end lost 2 bases, and 9 bases lay between the germline ends. The CDR3 consists of 14 residues. Here the CDR3 reads CASSYLGLAYEQYF. The CDR3 DNA reads TGTGCCAGCAGTTACTTGGGCCTTGCCTACGAGCAGTACTTC.

The gene calls are TRBV5-1 and TRBJ1-1, with 7 positions matching TRBD1. CDR1 SGHRS and CDR2 YFSETQ come from the germline V gene. This CDR3 contains 15 residues. V dropped 2 bases and J dropped 1; count of bases not matched to a gene: 5. The CDR3 loop reads CASSFSQGTNTEAFF. CDR3 DNA: TGCGCCAGCAGCTTTTCACAGGGGACGAACACTGAAGCTTTCTTT.

This clone was observed once. This sequence joins TRBV7-3 and TRBJ2-5; possibly TRBD1 for D (7 bases). CDR3 length: 16 amino acids. The germline gives CDR1 SGHTA, CDR2 FQGTGA. Trimming took 5 bases from V and 3 from J, leaving 19 bases between them. The CDR3 DNA reads as TGTGCCAGCAGCGGGAGGACAGGCGAATGGAAAGAGACCCAGTACTTC. This encodes CASSGRTGEWKETQYF.

The chain uses TRBV5-1 and TRBJ1-1, with 9 bases lining up with TRBD1. This CDR3 is built from 16 residues. V shed 4 bases, J shed 0 bases, and the junction held 7 bases outside the gene matches. Germline loops: CDR1 SGHRS, CDR2 YFSETQ. CDR3 loop: CASSPTGGGMNTEAFF. CDR3 sequence (DNA): TGCGCCAGCAGCCCCACAGGGGGCGGCATGAACACTGAAGCTTTCTTT.

The chain uses TRBV5-5 and TRBJ1-1, with TRBD1 matching 7 bases. The CDR3 extends over 15 amino acids. Looked up from germline, CDR1 is SGHKS and CDR2 is YYEKEE (reference sequence). Trimming took 0 bases from V and 4 from J; bases not matched to a gene: 6. CDR3 nucleotides: TGTGCCAGCAGCTTGGGAGGGGGCCTGGGCACTGAAGCTTTCTTT. This codes for CASSLGGGLGTEAFF.

The rearrangement joins TRBV18 to TRBJ1-5; weak D call: TRBD1 (5 bases). The germline gives CDR1 KGHSH, CDR2 LQKENI. CDR3 size: 12 residues. The V and J ends lost 3 bases and 7 bases respectively, with 7 bases between them. This CDR3 is CASSPGGQPQHF. The CDR3 DNA is TGTGCCAGCTCACCCGGGGGGCAGCCCCAGCATTTT.

The rearrangement uses TRBV29-1 and TRBJ2-2; D is unresolved. Germline CDR1 SQVTM, CDR2 ANQGSEA. V lost 4 bases, J lost 4 bases, and 7 bases lay in between. The CDR3 has 12 amino acids. CDR3 loop: CSVGYSTGELFF. The CDR3 nucleotides read TGCAGCGTTGGGTACAGCACCGGGGAGCTGTTTTTT.

This chain links TRBV9 with TRBJ1-6; no reliable D call. The CDR3 loop spans 14 amino acids. V shed 4 bases and J shed 8 bases, with 13 bases lying between them. From germline, CDR1 is SGDLS and CDR2 YYNGEE. The DNA of the CDR3 is TGTGCCAGCAGCCTGGAGGGATCGCATTCACCCCTCCACTTT. Its translation: CASSLEGSHSPLHF.

The count of this clone is one. The chain employs TRBV5-1 and TRBJ2-7; D unclear. V lost 4 bases and J 3 bases, leaving 11 bases between the germline ends. This CDR3 region has 13 residues. CDR1 is SGHRS, CDR2 YFSETQ, per germline. This CDR3 reads CASSVDILYEQYF. The CDR3 region has the DNA TGCGCCAGCAGCGTTGACATTCTCTACGAGCAGTACTTC.

V and J are TRBV20-1 and TRBJ1-6, with D possibly being TRBD1 (6 bases). Trimming shortened V by 2 bases and J by 15 bases, and 11 bases separated the two germline ends. This CDR3 region has 11 residues. Germline loops: CDR1 DFQATT, CDR2 SNEGSKA (reference sequence). The CDR3 DNA is TGCAGTGCTAGACTTACAGGGCACCTCCACTTT. It yields the protein CSARLTGHLHF.

The rearrangement uses TRBV9 and TRBJ2-1, with 7 positions matching TRBD2. This CDR3 is built from 18 residues. Germline V gives CDR1 SGDLS, CDR2 YYNGEE. J was trimmed by 4 bases and V by 0 bases; bases with no gene match: 13. The CDR3 coding sequence is TGTGCCAGCAGCGTAGTTCCCTTGGCGGGAGTGGGATACAATGAGCAGTTCTTC. Protein sequence: CASSVVPLAGVGYNEQFF.

The rearrangement joins TRBV3-1 (or the pseudogene TRBV3-2) to TRBJ2-3, with a weak D call TRBD2 (6 bases). The V gene lost 5 bases and the J gene lost 1 base, with 13 bases spanning the gap. The CDR3 runs 15 residues. Germline V gives CDR1 LGHDT, CDR2 YNNKEL (reference sequence). The DNA for the CDR3 is TGTGCCAGCAGCTCCAGCGGGTCCGGCACAGATACGCAGTATTTT. Residues: CASSSSGSGTDTQYF.

The chain joins TRBV24-1 to TRBJ2-1, with 8 nucleotides matching TRBD1. The CDR3 sequence is 16 residues long. In germline, CDR1 is KGHDR, CDR2 SFDVKD. V dropped 4 bases and J dropped 7; count of bases not matched to a gene: 11. DNA for the CDR3: TGTGCCACCAGTGACTCTGGCAGGGGGCGCGTAAATGAGCAGTTCTTC. Its translation: CATSDSGRGRVNEQFF.

The chain combines TRBV7-9 with TRBJ1-2, with D possibly being TRBD1 (6 bases). This CDR3 is 13 amino acids long. Trimming cost V 4 bases and J 10 bases, with 16 bases left between them. The germline V gene encodes CDR1 SEHNR and CDR2 FQNEAQ (reference sequence). The CDR3 region is CASSSGTSLTYTF. CDR3 DNA: TGTGCCAGCAGCTCGGGGACATCCCTTACCTACACCTTC.

V and J are TRBV25-1 and TRBJ2-7; TRBD2 aligns across 13 bases. V gave up 1 base and J gave up 6 bases; unmatched junction bases: 3. The length of the CDR3 is 15 residues. Germline lookup yields CDR1 MGHDK and CDR2 SYGVNS. CDR3 DNA sequence: TGTGCCAGCAGTGAATGGGGGACTAGCGGGGCCGAGCAGTACTTC. The encoded protein is CASSEWGTSGAEQYF.

This chain joins TRBV6-4 and TRBJ1-5; no clear D. Germline V lookup: CDR1 MRHNA, CDR2 SNTAGT. V lost 2 bases, J lost 7 bases, and 6 bases lay in between. CDR3 length: 12 amino acids. CDR3 residues: CASSDPRQPQHF. The CDR3 DNA is TGTGCCAGCAGTGACCCGAGACAGCCCCAGCATTTT.